What follows are 8 T cell receptor beta chains derived from one specimen sequenced in a study of blood T cell repertoires in COVID-19. Sequenced by immunoSEQ multiplex PCR; TCRdb stores in-frame clones only, minus some. The table lists over 200,000 clones, 80% to 90% of them singletons, with about 2.7% in the top ten. Sequenced sample: peripheral blood. These TCRs come from a woman in her thirties or forties with active or convalescent COVID-19.

This chain links TRBV3-1 (or the pseudogene TRBV3-2) with TRBJ2-2; 9 bases are shared with TRBD1. The length of the CDR3 is 12 residues. Germline CDR1 and CDR2: LGHDT and YNNKEL (reference sequence). V was pared by 8 bases and J by 7 bases, with 2 bases of the junction left unmatched. The CDR3 region is CASGDRDGELFF. DNA of the CDR3: TGTGCCAGCGGGGACAGGGACGGGGAGCTGTTTTTT.

This clone was counted a single time. V is TRBV19 and J is TRBJ1-4; 10 bases are shared with TRBD1. Germline V gene data show CDR1 as LNHDA and CDR2 as SQIVND (reference sequence). The CDR3 length is 15 residues. V dropped 5 bases and J dropped 8; count of bases not matched to a gene: 8. Here the CDR3 reads CASSPRGQGYEKLFF. The CDR3 DNA is TGTGCCAGTAGTCCTAGGGGACAGGGGTACGAAAAACTGTTTTTT.

The chain's CDR3 is CASSFNRGPSGANVLTF. The CDR3 nucleotides read TGTGCCAGCAGCTTTAACAGGGGACCCTCTGGGGCCAACGTCCTGACTTTC. The chain links TRBV7-2 to TRBJ2-6; TRBD1 matches 7 bases. With 3 bases clipped from V and 0 bases from J, the junction kept 5 bases outside the gene matches. The CDR3 extends over 17 amino acids. Germline CDR1 and CDR2: SGHTA and FQGNSA.

The chain links TRBV25-1 to TRBJ2-3; no firm D call. This CDR3 is 14 amino acids long. Germline V CDR1 and CDR2: MGHDK, SYGVNS. V was pared by 3 bases and J by 5 bases, with 12 bases between. CDR3 DNA: TGTGCCAGCAGTGATAAGAGGATCGGAGATACGCAGTATTTT. It specifies CASSDKRIGDTQYF.

This chain uses TRBV4-3 with TRBJ1-5; D not certain. CDR1 is LGHNA and CDR2 is YSLEER in the germline V gene. The CDR3 is 15 amino acids. The ends were cut back, 0 bases at V and 0 bases at J, with 6 bases in the middle. In nucleotides, the CDR3 is TGCGCCAGCAGCCAAGATCGGTTTAGCAATCAGCCCCAGCATTTT. It encodes CASSQDRFSNQPQHF.

The V and J genes are TRBV5-1 and TRBJ1-1; D uncertain. The CDR3 has 14 amino acids. The V and J ends lost 3 bases and 3 bases respectively, with 12 bases between them. Germline V gene lookup returns CDR1 SGHRS and CDR2 YFSETQ. CDR3: CASSYNPLDTEAFF. In nucleotides, the CDR3 is TGCGCCAGCAGCTACAACCCCCTTGACACTGAAGCTTTCTTT. The whole variable domain, filled in from reference TRBV5-1 and TRBJ1-1, reads KAGVTQTPRYLIKTRGQQVTLSCSPISGHRSVSWYQQTPGQGLQFLFEYFSETQRNKGNFPGRFSGRQFSNSRSEMNVSTLELGDSALYLCASSYNPLDTEAFFGQGTRLTVV.

The chain uses TRBV27 and TRBJ1-6, with 8 bases matching TRBD1. Germline values: CDR1 MNHEY, CDR2 SMNVEV (reference sequence). J was trimmed by 8 bases and V by 3 bases; bases with no gene match: 3. This CDR3 contains 14 residues. The CDR3 loop reads CASSFTDRDSPLHF. The DNA for the CDR3 is TGTGCCAGCAGTTTTACGGACAGGGATTCACCCCTCCACTTT.

This clone turned up a few times. The rearrangement links TRBV4-2 to TRBJ1-3, with D perhaps matching TRBD1 (6 bases). Trimming removed 3 bases from V and 4 bases from J, with 16 bases in between. The CDR3 is 16 amino acids. Germline V CDR1 and CDR2: LGHNA, YNFKEQ. The CDR3 loop reads CASSQTGGDGGNTIYF. The DNA of the CDR3 is TGTGCCAGCAGCCAGACTGGGGGCGACGGGGGAAACACCATATATTTT.